This T cell receptor (beta chain) came from a study of blood T cell repertoires in COVID-19. Study-level background: Material from acute and convalescent COVID-19 was sourced from the United States, Italy and Spain. The cDNA or gDNA used as material had been derived from T cells, B-cell-depleted T cells, or PBMCs.

This clone appeared once. CDR1 SSHAT and CDR2 FNYEAQ come from the germline V gene (reference sequence). The J segment lost 8 bases and the V segment lost 5 bases, leaving 6 bases of the junction unmatched. CDR3 length equals 14 residues. In the original processing: Nucleated cell number was recorded as an estimate derived from reference gene primer amplification. TCRdb's table, derived via immunoSEQ multiplex PCR, lists solely in-frame clones and lacks some. V and J calls and clone size are given by that table; D and trimming were obtained from the DNA. The sample consists of around 200,000 clones, about nine tenths of them appearing once.

The sequence came from a man aged 45-65 years with acute or convalescent COVID-19. The sample was peripheral blood. The chain couples TRBV7-7 to TRBJ2-2; the match to TRBD1 covers 9 bases. This CDR3 is CASSPGTGRGELFF. DNA for the CDR3: TGTGCCAGCAGCCCCGGGACAGGGCGTGGGGAGCTGTTTTTT.